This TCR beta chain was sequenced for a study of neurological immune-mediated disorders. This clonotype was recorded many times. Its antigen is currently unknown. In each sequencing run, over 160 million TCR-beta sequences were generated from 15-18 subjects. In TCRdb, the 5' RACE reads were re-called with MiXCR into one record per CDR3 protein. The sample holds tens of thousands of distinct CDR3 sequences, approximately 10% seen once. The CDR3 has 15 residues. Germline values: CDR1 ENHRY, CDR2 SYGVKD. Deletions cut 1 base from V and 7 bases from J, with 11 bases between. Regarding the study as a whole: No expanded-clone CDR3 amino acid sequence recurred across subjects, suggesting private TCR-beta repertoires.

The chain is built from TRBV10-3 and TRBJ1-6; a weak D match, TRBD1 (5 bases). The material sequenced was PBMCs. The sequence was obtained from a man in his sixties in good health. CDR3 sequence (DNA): TGTGCCATCAGTGAGTACAGGCCGGAAAATTCACCCCTCCACTTT. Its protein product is CAISEYRPENSPLHF.